Reported below is one TCR beta chain. Its specific antigen is unknown. The input lacks base qualities; no much larger clone sits a single base away. Library creation used the immunoSEQ multiplex PCR assay. The source study handled its data this way. To diagnose cytomegalovirus status from the catalog of TCR beta chain sequences, a statistical classification framework was built. As stored in TCRdb, this immuneACCESS dataset retains in-frame rearrangements with V and J assigned. A fraction of the clones does not appear; measured against another copy, unresolved V genes explain less than half of the discrepancy, and the remainder lacks a known reason. V and J calls and clone size come straight from that table; D and trimming were deduced from the DNA. For this sample the table gives fewer than 250,000 clones, of which 85% to 90% were detected only once. The ten largest clones add up to roughly 2.5% of the sample.

Donors formed part of the validation cohort, which comprised 120 or so subjects and was distinct from the first cohort of under 800 subjects. The germline V gene (reference sequence) yields LNHDA for CDR1 and SQIVND for CDR2. V loses 3 bases at its end and J loses 8 bases; junction bases beyond the gene matches: 9. The cysteine opens and the phenylalanine closes a CDR3 of 15 amino acids. Solely the CDR3 DNA is kept, with 45 bases framed from the first base. The data are from a study of cytomegalovirus exposure and HLA in healthy donors (TCRdb year 2017). For the study in its entirety: According to a later analysis, one platform produced both the 120 validation repertoires and the 620 or so repertoires of the first cohort. The study was designed to test whether signatures of past pathogen exposure could be identified by cataloging public T cell receptors. Besides the first cohort of hundreds of subjects, a separate validation cohort made up of roughly 130 different subjects was used. The study combined high-throughput TCR immunosequencing, statistical association of individual TCRs with disease status, and machine learning to predict cytomegalovirus infection status.

Study-level results and caveats: While some public TCRs were present in many individuals, most TCR sequences turned up only very rarely across donors. A later analysis found that TCRs clustered in the first cohort also tended to co-occur in the 120 or so validation repertoires, with approximately 93% of cluster scores above 0. A few of the identified cytomegalovirus-associated TCR beta chains were confirmed in vitro to be specific for cytomegalovirus antigens. A later analysis had no HLA typing for the validation cohort, so co-occurrence there was scored across all 110 or so repertoires. The classifier was reported to diagnose cytomegalovirus status with high specificity and sensitivity in both the original cohort and the validation cohort. In the study, some 180 TCR beta chains were listed as associated with cytomegalovirus. The authors suggested that the approach could potentially be extended to other disease states and immunological phenotypes.

The rearrangement combines TRBV19 with TRBJ2-1; 8 junctional bases match TRBD2. Sequencing input: PBMCs. The origin of this receptor is a man between 18 and 35 years old in good health and CMV-seronegative. Here the CDR3 is given as CASSIAGLVGDEQFF. DNA sequence: TGTGCCAGTAGTATCGCGGGACTAGTCGGGGATGAGCAGTTCTTC.